The 24 T cell receptor beta chains below all came from one sample that was sequenced in a study of CD8+ T cells in alopecia areata. cDNA reverse transcribed from extracted RNA served as the sequencing template. The table came from immunoSEQ multiplex PCR; TCRdb's copy has only in-frame clones and leaves some out. This sample has about 180,000 clones, with around 60% found just once. Specimen: CD4+ T cells sorted from blood, collected at week 0. The receptors were sampled from a human donor with alopecia areata.

The chain combines TRBV15 with TRBJ1-5, with D hard to call. The CDR3 runs to 15 residues. Germline lookup yields CDR1 LNHNV and CDR2 YYDKDF (reference sequence). V was cut by 0 bases and J by 2 bases, with 8 bases left in between. The DNA for the CDR3 is TGTGCCACCAGCAGAGAGGGGAGAGGCAATCAGCCCCAGCATTTT. Amino acids: CATSREGRGNQPQHF.

This chain links TRBV4-1 with TRBJ1-6, with no clear D. The length of the CDR3 is 18 residues. With 0 bases removed from V and 0 bases from J, the gap between germline ends came to 12 bases. The germline V gene encodes CDR1 MGHRA and CDR2 YSYEKL. CDR3: CASSQDPAASSYNSPLHF. CDR3 in DNA: TGCGCCAGCAGCCAAGATCCGGCCGCGAGCTCCTATAATTCACCCCTCCACTTT.

This sequence joins TRBV25-1 and TRBJ2-7, with D unclear. CDR1 and CDR2 (germline): MGHDK, SYGVNS. CDR3 length equals 13 residues. V was cut by 5 bases and J by 2 bases, with 10 bases left in between. CDR3 bases: TGTGCCAGCAGTCAAGGGCAAGCCTACGAGCAGTACTTC. Residues: CASSQGQAYEQYF.

In DNA form, the CDR3 reads TGTGCCAGCAGCTTTTGGCGGGGGGACACAGATACGCAGTATTTT. It yields the protein CASSFWRGDTDTQYF. This sequence joins TRBV7-2 and TRBJ2-3, with TRBD2 identical over 8 bases. Germline lookup yields CDR1 SGHTA and CDR2 FQGNSA. V trimming: 3 bases; J trimming: 2 bases; junction bases outside the gene matches: 4. The CDR3 has 15 residues.

The chain employs TRBV18 and TRBJ2-1; D is perhaps TRBD1 (6 bases). Trimming stripped 1 base from V and 4 bases from J, with 11 bases between. The CDR3 contains 15 residues. Germline CDR1 KGHSH, CDR2 LQKENI. CDR3 nucleotide sequence: TGTGCCAGCTCACCACAGATGGGGGCATACAATGAGCAGTTCTTC. It encodes CASSPQMGAYNEQFF.

This clone was picked up a small number of times. V usage is TRBV7-9 and J usage is TRBJ2-6; D gene unclear. The CDR3 length is 16 residues. Trimming removed 5 bases from V and 0 bases from J, with 11 bases in between. Germline V gene lookup returns CDR1 SEHNR and CDR2 FQNEAQ (reference sequence). DNA of the CDR3: TGTGCCAGCAGCCGCGAAGGCTACTCTGGGGCCAACGTCCTGACTTTC. Amino acids: CASSREGYSGANVLTF.

V and J are TRBV4-1 and TRBJ2-1; the D is unclear. Trimming pared 0 bases from V and 12 bases from J, leaving 12 bases between. The CDR3 has 13 amino acids. From germline, CDR1 is MGHRA and CDR2 YSYEKL. CDR3 in amino acids: CASSQEDLARQFF. The CDR3 DNA sequence: TGCGCCAGCAGCCAAGAGGACCTTGCGAGGCAGTTCTTC.

V and J are TRBV18 and TRBJ2-7; a possible D gene is TRBD1 (6 bases). Trimming removed 0 bases at V and 4 bases at J, with 13 bases between. Germline V gene data show CDR1 as KGHSH and CDR2 as LQKENI. This CDR3 has 15 amino acids. The CDR3 protein is CASSPPRGNWYEQYF. As DNA, the CDR3 is TGTGCCAGCTCACCACCGAGGGGGAACTGGTACGAGCAGTACTTC.

Only a few counts were recorded for this clone. The sample has other DNA sequences that encode this CDR3 too. The rearrangement uses TRBV27 and TRBJ1-2, with no clear D. Per germline, CDR1 MNHEY and CDR2 SMNVEV (reference sequence). V was clipped by 5 bases and J by 1 base, with 8 bases between them. The CDR3 has 13 amino acids. The CDR3 here is CASSRTSNYGYTF. Here the CDR3 DNA reads TGTGCCAGCAGTCGCACAAGTAACTATGGCTACACCTTC.

This clone has only one observation. This chain connects TRBV30 to TRBJ1-1; tentatively, D is TRBD1 (6 bases). The CDR3 runs to 14 residues. V lost 2 bases and J lost 6, with 16 bases in between. Germline V gene data show CDR1 as GTSNPN and CDR2 as SVGIG (reference sequence). The CDR3 protein is CAWSRLGGVPEAFF. CDR3 in DNA: TGTGCCTGGAGTCGCCTAGGGGGAGTCCCTGAAGCTTTCTTT.

This clone was counted once. J is TRBJ1-2 and V is TRBV30, with 9 bases aligning to TRBD1. V lost 8 bases to trimming and J lost 6 bases; unmatched junction nucleotides: 16. In germline, CDR1 is GTSNPN, CDR2 SVGIG (reference sequence). The CDR3 is made up of 15 amino acids. In DNA form, the CDR3 reads TGTGCCGGCACCTCCCGGGACAGGGTCCGGAATGGCTACACCTTC. Residues: CAGTSRDRVRNGYTF.

The rearrangement links TRBV11-2 to TRBJ2-1, with D perhaps TRBD2 (6 bases). Germline assignment: CDR1 SGHAT and CDR2 FQNNGV. The CDR3 is 17 residues long. Trimming removed 5 bases at V and 6 bases at J, with 23 bases between. CDR3 sequence reads: CASSRSPRGPRGNEQFF. DNA of the CDR3: TGTGCCAGCAGCCGGAGTCCGAGGGGCCCGCGGGGCAATGAGCAGTTCTTC.

The chain is built from TRBV15 and TRBJ1-6, with 7 bases matching TRBD1. The V segment lost 1 base and the J segment 7 bases; nucleotides outside the gene matches: 4. Germline lookup yields CDR1 LNHNV and CDR2 YYDKDF (reference sequence). This CDR3 is 15 amino acids long. This CDR3 reads CATSRVAGGNSPLHF. CDR3 nucleotides: TGTGCCACCAGCAGAGTGGCAGGGGGGAATTCACCCCTCCACTTT.

This clone has only a few counts. The V call is TRBV11-1, the J call TRBJ1-5; TRBD1 agrees at 8 bases. CDR1 and CDR2 from the germline V gene are SGHAT and FQDESV (reference sequence). This CDR3 is 13 amino acids long. V trimming: 4 bases; J trimming: 7 bases; junction bases outside the gene matches: 3. The CDR3 protein is CASSYYRGQPQHF. The CDR3 DNA is TGTGCCAGCAGCTACTACAGGGGGCAGCCCCAGCATTTT.

The chain links TRBV5-6 to TRBJ2-1, with 14 bases that match TRBD2. Trimming at V came to 0 bases and at J to 5 bases, leaving 10 bases not matched to a gene. CDR3 size: 19 residues. CDR1 and CDR2 from the germline V gene are SGHDT and YYEEEE. The CDR3 nucleotides read TGTGCCAGCAGCTTGGTGGCTGAGAGGACTAGCGGGGGGCACAATGAGCAGTTCTTC. Translating gives CASSLVAERTSGGHNEQFF.

The chain combines TRBV14 with TRBJ2-3; 7 bases map to TRBD2. The length of the CDR3 is 15 residues. J lost 6 bases, V lost 0 bases, and 6 bases had no gene match. Germline lookup yields CDR1 SGHDN and CDR2 FVKESK. Here the CDR3 reads CASSQETSNFDTQYF. The CDR3 DNA is TGTGCCAGCAGCCAAGAGACTAGCAACTTTGATACGCAGTATTTT.

This clone showed up just a few times. The chain links TRBV11-3 to TRBJ2-1, with a weak D call TRBD2 (5 bases). The germline gives CDR1 SGHNT, CDR2 YENEEA. The CDR3 spans 15 residues. Trimming left V 6 bases short and J 3 bases short, with 15 bases between. CDR3 sequence reads: CASRVRDDYYNEQFF. Here the CDR3 DNA reads TGTGCCAGCAGAGTACGAGACGACTACTACAATGAGCAGTTCTTC.

V usage is TRBV7-2 and J usage is TRBJ2-7; D unclear. The V end lost 5 bases, the J end lost 2 bases, and 10 bases lay between the germline ends. Germline-derived CDR1 and CDR2 are SGHTA and FQGNSA. This CDR3 spans 13 amino acids. The CDR3 bases are TGTGCCAGCAGCCAACCTCGTACCTACGAGCAGTACTTC. It is translated as CASSQPRTYEQYF.

The rearrangement uses TRBV6-5 and TRBJ2-7; TRBD2 agrees at 8 bases. Germline CDR1 MNHEY, CDR2 SVGAGI. V lost 6 bases and J lost 7; bases outside the gene matches: 11. The CDR3 length is 14 residues. The CDR3 loop is CASSTRHRGGEQYF. The CDR3 nucleotides read TGTGCCAGCAGCACCAGACACCGGGGGGGGGAGCAGTACTTC.

The chain combines TRBV4-1 with TRBJ1-1; TRBD1 aligns across 10 bases. The CDR3 has 15 residues. Germline CDR1 MGHRA, CDR2 YSYEKL. J gave up 5 bases and V 1 base, and 4 bases lay outside the gene matches. In DNA, the CDR3 is TGCGCCAGCAGCCAAGGGACAGGGGGGGTAACTGAAGCTTTCTTT. Translating it yields CASSQGTGGVTEAFF.

V and J are TRBV18 and TRBJ2-1, with D unresolved. Trimming took 1 base from V and 5 from J, leaving 6 bases between them. Germline V gene sequence: CDR1 KGHSH, CDR2 LQKENI. This CDR3 has 13 amino acids. CDR3 region: CASSPRHDNEQFF. Here the CDR3 DNA reads TGTGCCAGCTCACCACGGCACGACAATGAGCAGTTCTTC.

This clone was observed once. The V and J genes are TRBV25-1 and TRBJ1-6; tentative D call: TRBD1 (6 bases). V dropped 1 base and J dropped 9 bases, with 13 bases sitting between them. This CDR3 has 15 amino acids. Germline-derived CDR1 and CDR2 are MGHDK and SYGVNS. DNA for the CDR3: TGTGCCAGCAGTGAATCCCAGGGGCTCGGTTCACCCCTCCACTTT. Protein sequence: CASSESQGLGSPLHF.

A few counts support this clone. As DNA, the CDR3 is TGTGCCAGCAGCGACTTACAGGGAACCCAGTTCTTC. Its protein is CASSDLQGTQFF. The V and J genes are TRBV7-9 and TRBJ2-1; D might be TRBD1 (6 bases). The V end was cut by 5 bases, the J end by 13 bases, with 15 bases between. The CDR3 consists of 12 residues. Per germline, CDR1 SEHNR and CDR2 FQNEAQ (reference sequence). Full variable domain (missing parts from reference TRBV7-9 and TRBJ2-1): DTGVSQNPRHKITKRGQNVTFRCDPISEHNRLYWYRQTLGQGPEFLTYFQNEAQLEKSRLLSDRFSAERPKGSFSTLEIQRTEQGDSAMYLCASSDLQGTQFFGPGTRLTVL.

CDR3 residues: CASSLVGTRNTEAFF. Written as DNA, the CDR3 is TGTGCCAGCAGCTTGGTCGGGACAAGGAACACTGAAGCTTTCTTT. The chain joins TRBV5-6 to TRBJ1-1, with a possible D match to TRBD1 (6 bases). V was pared by 0 bases and J by 1 base, with 10 bases between. This CDR3 comprises 15 residues. Germline V gives CDR1 SGHDT, CDR2 YYEEEE.